Below, 15 T cell receptor beta chains from the same sample are listed, as sequenced in a study of T cells in narcolepsy. The protocol was immunoSEQ multiplex PCR, while the TCRdb copy is restricted to in-frame clones and leaves out a portion. The table records 32,000 or so clones, approximately 83% of them present only once. Sample: CD45RA- memory CD4+ T cells from PBMCs. All receptors derive from a human donor with narcolepsy.

This clone appeared a single time. The rearrangement links TRBV11-2 to TRBJ2-1; TRBD1 aligns across 7 bases. There are 14 residues in the CDR3. Per the germline V gene, CDR1 is SGHAT and CDR2 is FQNNGV. With 4 bases clipped from V and 5 bases from J, the junction kept 5 bases outside the gene matches. The CDR3 spells CASSSGTAHNEQFF. The DNA of the CDR3 is TGTGCCAGCAGCTCTGGGACAGCTCACAATGAGCAGTTCTTC.

The chain combines TRBV2 with TRBJ1-2, with no clear D. This CDR3 region has 14 residues. V lost 5 bases and J 4 bases, leaving 14 bases between the germline ends. Per germline, CDR1 SNHLY and CDR2 FYNNEI. The CDR3 region has the DNA TGTGCCAGCAGTACAGCGGGTAATAGCTATGGCTACACCTTC. It translates to CASSTAGNSYGYTF.

The rearrangement links TRBV19 to TRBJ1-4; D ambiguous. The CDR3 runs 14 residues. The germline V gene has CDR1 LNHDA and CDR2 SQIVND (reference sequence). V was clipped by 6 bases and J by 0 bases, with 8 bases between them. CDR3 residues: CASSLRATNEKLFF. CDR3 coding DNA: TGTGCCAGTAGCCTGAGGGCAACTAATGAAAAACTGTTTTTT.

V gene TRBV5-4 combines with J gene TRBJ1-1; the match to TRBD1 covers 7 bases. J was trimmed by 4 bases and V by 2 bases; bases with no gene match: 11. CDR3 size: 16 residues. CDR1 SGHNT and CDR2 YYREEE come from the germline V gene (reference sequence). The CDR3 nucleotides read TGTGCCAGCAGCTTTGCGGACAGGACGACTCTCACTGAAGCTTTCTTT. It codes for CASSFADRTTLTEAFF.

DNA of the CDR3: TGTGCCAGCAGCGGAAACAGGGTTGGCTATGGCTACACCTTC. Amino acids: CASSGNRVGYGYTF. The rearrangement links TRBV5-6 to TRBJ1-2, with a possible D match to TRBD1 (6 bases). Trimming stripped 4 bases from V and 4 bases from J, with 14 bases between. The CDR3 is made up of 14 amino acids. CDR1 SGHDT and CDR2 YYEEEE come from the germline V gene. The full variable domain, with the rest looked up from reference TRBV5-6 and TRBJ1-2, is DAGVTQSPTHLIKTRGQQVTLRCSPKSGHDTVSWYQQALGQGPQFIFQYYEEEERQRGNFPDRFSGHQFPNYSSELNVNALLLGDSALYLCASSGNRVGYGYTFGSGTRLTVV.

The chain recombines TRBV7-6 with TRBJ1-5; tentatively, D is TRBD1 (5 bases). Germline values: CDR1 SGHVS, CDR2 FNYEAQ. The CDR3 loop spans 15 amino acids. The V and J ends lost 5 bases and 0 bases respectively, with 11 bases between them. The CDR3 is CASSAGLYSNQPQHF. The CDR3 DNA reads as TGTGCCAGCAGCGCAGGGCTTTATAGCAATCAGCCCCAGCATTTT.

The rearrangement links TRBV9 to TRBJ1-5; no definite D call. Germline V gene sequence: CDR1 SGDLS, CDR2 YYNGEE. The CDR3 extends over 11 amino acids. Deletions cut 10 bases from V and 5 bases from J, with 10 bases between. DNA of the CDR3: TGTGCCTCCTCCCCGGATCAGCCCCAGCATTTT. Protein sequence: CASSPDQPQHF.

This clone appeared a few times. The J gene is TRBJ1-4, the V gene TRBV13; maybe TRBD1 (5 bases). This CDR3 contains 15 residues. V was shortened by 5 bases and J by 6 bases, with 16 bases between the two germline ends. Germline CDR1 PRHDT, CDR2 FYEKMQ (reference sequence). CDR3 in DNA: TGTGCCAGCAGCCAAGGGGAATTGGTTGATGAAAAACTGTTTTTT. Protein: CASSQGELVDEKLFF.

The chain links TRBV7-2 to TRBJ2-6; 8 bases line up with TRBD2. This CDR3 is built from 16 residues. Germline values: CDR1 SGHTA, CDR2 FQGNSA. Trimming took 5 bases from V and 2 from J; bases not matched to a gene: 5. The CDR3 reads CASSPGGGPGANVLTF. DNA of the CDR3: TGTGCCAGCAGCCCCGGGGGGGGGCCTGGGGCCAACGTCCTGACTTTC.

The CDR3 coding sequence is TGTGCCAGCAGTTTCGAATCATCCGGGTGGGCGGGAAACACCATATATTTT. This encodes CASSFESSGWAGNTIYF. The V call is TRBV7-2, the J call TRBJ1-3; no reliable D call. The CDR3 extends over 17 amino acids. The V end lost 6 bases, the J end lost 4 bases, and 22 bases lay between the germline ends. Germline V gives CDR1 SGHTA, CDR2 FQGNSA.

This clone has a single count. This chain connects TRBV4-3 to TRBJ1-2, with D hard to call. This CDR3 is 16 amino acids long. Germline V gene lookup returns CDR1 LGHNA and CDR2 YSLEER. V lost 2 bases to trimming and J lost 3 bases, with 16 bases between them. The DNA of the CDR3 is TGCGCCAGCAGCCAAACGACATTGACGACCTACTATGGCTACACCTTC. Translating it yields CASSQTTLTTYYGYTF.

The CDR3 here is CASNTGVSNQPQHF. The CDR3 DNA reads as TGTGCCAGCAACACAGGGGTAAGCAATCAGCCCCAGCATTTT. J is TRBJ1-5 and V is TRBV28; 7 bases line up with TRBD1. J lost 1 base, V lost 7 bases, and 4 bases had no gene match. This CDR3 has 14 residues. Germline lookup yields CDR1 MDHEN and CDR2 SYDVKM.

In its sample, this clone was seen once. The gene calls are TRBV7-9 and TRBJ2-3; 8 positions agree with TRBD2. Germline V gives CDR1 SEHNR, CDR2 FQNEAQ (reference sequence). This CDR3 has 16 residues. Trimming removed 7 bases from V and 1 base from J; junction bases left unmatched: 10. CDR3 in amino acids: CASTPPGRGGTDTQYF. The CDR3 DNA is TGTGCCAGCACCCCCCCGGGGCGGGGGGGCACAGATACGCAGTATTTT.

The CDR3 loop is CASSQKQGNSPLHF. The DNA of the CDR3 is TGTGCCAGCAGCCAGAAACAGGGGAATTCACCCCTCCACTTT. This chain links TRBV14 with TRBJ1-6; 7 nucleotides align to TRBD1. The CDR3 loop spans 14 amino acids. Germline loops: CDR1 SGHDN, CDR2 FVKESK. J lost 7 bases, V lost 3 bases, and 3 bases had no gene match. Complete variable domain (other parts from reference TRBV14 and TRBJ1-6): EAGVTQFPSHSVIEKGQTVTLRCDPISGHDNLYWYRRVMGKEIKFLLHFVKESKQDESGMPNNRFLAERTGGTYSTLKVQPAELEDSGVYFCASSQKQGNSPLHFGNGTRLTVT.

The genes are TRBV28 and TRBJ2-4; 10 nucleotides agree with TRBD1. This CDR3 region has 18 residues. With V trimmed by 0 bases and J by 0 bases, 5 bases remained unmatched. The germline gives CDR1 MDHEN, CDR2 SYDVKM. The DNA of the CDR3 is TGTGCCAGCAGTTTATGGGACAGGGGGAGAGGAGCCAAAAACATTCAGTACTTC. It codes for CASSLWDRGRGAKNIQYF.